A selection of T cell receptor beta chains follows, all from one sample in a study of T cell repertoires in cytomegalovirus infection. Their antigen targets remain unknown. Each CDR3 protein is one row after TCRdb ran MiXCR on the reads. Of roughly 800,000 distinct CDR3 sequences in the sample, 25% to 30% were seen once. The specimen was cultured CD8+ T cells from PBMCs, collected from culture after CMV antigen stimulation. These receptors were collected from a human donor in good health (CMV status not recorded). Some clones in this sample may be carry-over from other donors' samples. The conserved cysteine and the conserved F or W are not part of the CDR3 here. The order of the fields is V gene, J gene, CDR3 length, CDR3 protein.

V gene: TRBV24-1
J gene: TRBJ2-2
CDR3 length: 17
CDR3 protein: ATSDWTSGGAWDTGELF

V gene: TRBV12-3/TRBV12-4
J gene: TRBJ2-3
CDR3 length: 12
CDR3 protein: ASTLTGPTDTQY

V gene: TRBV2
J gene: TRBJ2-5
CDR3 length: 15
CDR3 protein: ASREGRGGIMGETQY

V gene: TRBV7-8
J gene: TRBJ1-5
CDR3 length: 14
CDR3 protein: ASSLVRGRGNQPQH

V gene: TRBV4-2
J gene: TRBJ2-2
CDR3 length: 11
CDR3 protein: ASSQESAGELF

V gene: TRBV6-5
J gene: TRBJ2-2
CDR3 length: 13
CDR3 protein: ASSYSGSGFGELF

V gene: TRBV9
J gene: TRBJ2-3
CDR3 length: 13
CDR3 protein: ASSPAAGEADTQY

V gene: TRBV6-1
J gene: TRBJ2-2
CDR3 length: 16
CDR3 protein: ASRGTSGVYLNTGELF

V gene: TRBV7-9
J gene: TRBJ1-5
CDR3 length: 14
CDR3 protein: ASSSHPRQGNQPQH

V gene: TRBV6-2/TRBV6-3
J gene: TRBJ1-5
CDR3 length: 14
CDR3 protein: ASSHIQEVSNQPQH

V gene: TRBV5-1
J gene: TRBJ1-6
CDR3 length: 14
CDR3 protein: ASSSYRDTGTVTLH

V gene: TRBV6-1
J gene: TRBJ1-1
CDR3 length: 12
CDR3 protein: ASSEDIMNTEAF

V gene: TRBV19
J gene: TRBJ1-2
CDR3 length: 11
CDR3 protein: ASSKGGAYGYT

V gene: TRBV19
J gene: TRBJ2-7
CDR3 length: 13
CDR3 protein: ASSMAELAGNEQY

V gene: TRBV7-8
J gene: TRBJ2-3
CDR3 length: 15
CDR3 protein: ASSPVIITPSTDTQY

V gene: TRBV7-6
J gene: TRBJ2-1
CDR3 length: 11
CDR3 protein: ASSLRNAGQQF

V gene: TRBV4-1
J gene: TRBJ2-5
CDR3 length: 12
CDR3 protein: ASSQRVGEETQY

V gene: TRBV27
J gene: TRBJ2-5
CDR3 length: 14
CDR3 protein: ASSLFSGGIQETQY

V gene: TRBV7-6
J gene: TRBJ2-5
CDR3 length: 13
CDR3 protein: ASSLGTGVGETQY

V gene: TRBV7-8
J gene: TRBJ2-5
CDR3 length: 11
CDR3 protein: ASSLAISETQY

V gene: TRBV5-1
J gene: TRBJ2-7
CDR3 length: 12
CDR3 protein: ASSLWYESYEQY

V gene: TRBV7-9
J gene: TRBJ1-2
CDR3 length: 14
CDR3 protein: ASSFTRTGVDYGYT

V gene: TRBV7-3
J gene: TRBJ2-3
CDR3 length: 15
CDR3 protein: ASSPNPLADSTDTQY

V gene: TRBV13
J gene: TRBJ1-1
CDR3 length: 12
CDR3 protein: ASSRGFANTEAF

V gene: TRBV13
J gene: TRBJ1-1
CDR3 length: 12
CDR3 protein: ASSPTGGATEAF

V gene: TRBV5-1
J gene: TRBJ1-2
CDR3 length: 13
CDR3 protein: ASSSEAGGGYGYT

V gene: TRBV10-3
J gene: TRBJ1-1
CDR3 length: 11
CDR3 protein: AISPGMNTEAF

V gene: TRBV7-9
J gene: TRBJ1-1
CDR3 length: 11
CDR3 protein: ASSFDKNTEAF

V gene: TRBV27
J gene: TRBJ1-1
CDR3 length: 11
CDR3 protein: ASSLTPGAEAF

V gene: TRBV7-7
J gene: TRBJ2-1
CDR3 length: 13
CDR3 protein: ASSPGLEVHNEQF

V gene: TRBV28
J gene: TRBJ1-5
CDR3 length: 12
CDR3 protein: ASSPRGHNQPQH